These 3 T cell receptor beta chains were all obtained from the same sample, sequenced in a study of blood T cell repertoires in COVID-19 (TCRdb year 2020). The receptor library was made with the immunoSEQ multiplex PCR assay. TCRdb obtained this table from immuneACCESS and retained in-frame rearrangements with V and J assigned. These tables miss some clones; where compared with another copy, unresolved V genes account for less than half of the shortfall, and the remainder is unexplained. The sample yields under 150,000 clones; over 75% were counted once. 8.4% of the sample lies in the top ten. Sequences were obtained from peripheral blood. All receptors come from a woman aged 70-85 years who had recovered from COVID-19.

This chain joins TRBV5-1 and TRBJ2-1; 9 nucleotides match TRBD1. The CDR3 length is 15 residues. Per germline, CDR1 SGHRS and CDR2 YFSETQ. V shed 3 bases, J shed 8 bases, and the junction held 9 bases outside the gene matches. Here the CDR3 reads CASSWGQGNNDEQFF. The CDR3 nucleotides read TGCGCCAGCAGCTGGGGACAGGGAAATAACGATGAGCAGTTCTTC.

This chain uses TRBV19 with TRBJ2-5, with D hard to call. The ends were cut back, 3 bases at V and 2 bases at J, with 7 bases in the middle. CDR3 length equals 13 residues. Germline lookup yields CDR1 LNHDA and CDR2 SQIVND (reference sequence). The CDR3 sequence is CASSIQQQETQYF. The DNA for the CDR3 is TGTGCCAGTAGTATCCAACAGCAAGAGACCCAGTACTTC.

This chain joins TRBV2 and TRBJ2-5, with a possible D match to TRBD2 (7 bases). Deletions cut 4 bases from V and 5 bases from J, with 17 bases between. The V gene's germline CDR1 is SNHLY and CDR2 FYNNEI. The CDR3 runs 15 residues. CDR3 sequence reads: CASSGRGGRRETQYF. The CDR3 DNA reads TGTGCCAGCAGTGGGAGGGGGGGGCGCAGGGAGACCCAGTACTTC.